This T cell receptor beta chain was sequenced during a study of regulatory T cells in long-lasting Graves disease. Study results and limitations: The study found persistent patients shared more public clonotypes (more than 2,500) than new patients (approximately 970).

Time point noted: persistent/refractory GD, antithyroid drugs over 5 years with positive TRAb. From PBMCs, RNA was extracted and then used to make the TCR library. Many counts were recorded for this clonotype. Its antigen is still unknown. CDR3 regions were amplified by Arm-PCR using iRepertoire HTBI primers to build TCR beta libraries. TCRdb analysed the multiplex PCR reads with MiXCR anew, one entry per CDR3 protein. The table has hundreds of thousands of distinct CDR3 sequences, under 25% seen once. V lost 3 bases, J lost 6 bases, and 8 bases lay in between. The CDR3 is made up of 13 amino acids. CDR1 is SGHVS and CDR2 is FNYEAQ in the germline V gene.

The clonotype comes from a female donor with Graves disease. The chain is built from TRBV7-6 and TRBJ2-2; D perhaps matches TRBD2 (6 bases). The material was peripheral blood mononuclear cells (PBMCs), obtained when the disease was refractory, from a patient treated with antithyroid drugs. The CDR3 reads CASSFPGAGELFF. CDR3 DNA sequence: TGTGCCAGCAGCTTCCCGGGGGCCGGGGAGCTGTTTTTT.